This TCR beta chain was captured by sequencing in a study of cytomegalovirus exposure and HLA in healthy donors. Study-wide findings and caveats: Reportedly, diagnosis of cytomegalovirus status by the classifier showed high specificity and sensitivity. Within the 100 to 150 validation repertoires, first-cohort TCR clusters tended to co-occur, according to a later analysis.

On this clone: No antigen is known for it.

Germline V CDR1 and CDR2: LGHNA, YNFKEQ. The CDR3 is 16 amino acids. The ends were cut back, 2 bases at V and 0 bases at J, with 13 bases in the middle. Here immunoSEQ multiplex PCR was the method, and the copy in TCRdb shows in-frame clones only, minus some. The sample lists more than 90,000 clones, about 84% occurring once. This clonotype originated in a man aged 18-30 years in good health and CMV-seronegative. This rearrangement joins TRBV4-2 to TRBJ2-5; tentative D call: TRBD1 (6 bases). The sample consisted of PBMCs. The CDR3 DNA is TGTGCCAGCAGCCAACTCCTTAGGGGGTACCAAGAGACCCAGTACTTC. It codes for CASSQLLRGYQETQYF.